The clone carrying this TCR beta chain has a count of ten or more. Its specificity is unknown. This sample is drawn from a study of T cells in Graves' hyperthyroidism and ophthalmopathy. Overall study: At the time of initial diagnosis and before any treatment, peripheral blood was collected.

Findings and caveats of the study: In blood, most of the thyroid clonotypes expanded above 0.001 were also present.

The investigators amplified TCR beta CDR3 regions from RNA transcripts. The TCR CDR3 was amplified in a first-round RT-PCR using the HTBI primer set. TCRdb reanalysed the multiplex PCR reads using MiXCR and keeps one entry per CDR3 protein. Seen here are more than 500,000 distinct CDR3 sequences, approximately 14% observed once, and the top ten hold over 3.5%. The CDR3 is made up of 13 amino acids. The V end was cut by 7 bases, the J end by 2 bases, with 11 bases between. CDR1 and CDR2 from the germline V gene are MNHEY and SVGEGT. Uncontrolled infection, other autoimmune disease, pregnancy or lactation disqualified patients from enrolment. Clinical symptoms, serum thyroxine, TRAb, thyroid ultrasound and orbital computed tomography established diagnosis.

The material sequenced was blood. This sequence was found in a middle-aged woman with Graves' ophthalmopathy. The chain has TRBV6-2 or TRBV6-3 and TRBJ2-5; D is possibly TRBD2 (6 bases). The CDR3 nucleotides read TGTGCCAGCATTGGGACTCAACAAGAGACCCAGTACTTC. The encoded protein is CASIGTQQETQYF.